One sample yielded the 8 T cell receptor beta chains listed below, sequenced in a study of shared T cell receptors in the human thymus. Method: immunoSEQ multiplex PCR; TCRdb's copy keeps in-frame clones and lacks some. This sample has 700,000 or so clones, with approximately 83% found just once. This same sample was also taken into another study, of human thymus T cells.

The sample was thymocytes. The receptors shown here come from a girl in the first two years of life with a congenital heart defect.

The V call is TRBV19, the J call TRBJ2-2, with D unresolved. There are 15 residues in the CDR3. Germline V gives CDR1 LNHDA, CDR2 SQIVND (reference sequence). With 1 base removed from V and 5 bases from J, the gap between germline ends came to 11 bases. Here the CDR3 DNA reads TGTGCCAGTAGTATAGTGTCGAGTGAGACCGGGGAGCTGTTTTTT. This translates into CASSIVSSETGELFF.

V is TRBV7-2 and J is TRBJ2-1; tentative D call: TRBD2 (6 bases). V lost 0 bases to trimming and J lost 6 bases, with 21 bases between them. Germline lookup yields CDR1 SGHTA and CDR2 FQGNSA. The CDR3 runs 18 residues. CDR3 sequence reads: CASSLATTTSPISNEQFF. As DNA, the CDR3 is TGTGCCAGCAGCTTAGCCACTACTACTAGCCCTATATCCAATGAGCAGTTCTTC.

Here the CDR3 reads CASSPPVFRGQYF. As DNA, the CDR3 is TGTGCCAGCTCACCCCCTGTCTTCCGAGGACAGTATTTT. This rearrangement joins TRBV18 to TRBJ2-3; D gene ambiguous. The germline CDR1 and CDR2 sequences are KGHSH and LQKENI. The CDR3 sequence is 13 residues long. Trimming removed 3 bases at V and 12 bases at J, with 16 bases between.

This sequence joins TRBV28 and TRBJ1-2; 9 nucleotides line up with TRBD1. Germline V gene lookup returns CDR1 MDHEN and CDR2 SYDVKM. The J segment lost 6 bases and the V segment lost 8 bases, leaving 16 bases of the junction unmatched. The CDR3 length is 16 residues. CDR3 protein: CASLIGGQGLVDGYTF. The CDR3 DNA is TGTGCCAGCCTTATAGGGGGACAGGGCTTAGTGGATGGCTACACCTTC.

This sequence joins TRBV2 and TRBJ2-5, with TRBD2 identical over 8 bases. The end of the DNA aligns better with TRBJ2-7, so the J call may be wrong. The CDR3 totals 13 residues. CDR1 and CDR2 (germline): SNHLY, FYNNEI. The CDR3 is CASRTGGPYEQYF. The DNA for the CDR3 is TGTGCCAGCAGGACGGGGGGGCCCTACGAGCAGTACTTC.

The V gene is TRBV5-6, the J gene TRBJ2-1; 12 bases match TRBD2. Germline trimming cut 4 bases from V and 4 bases from J; bases unmatched to any gene: 15. This CDR3 is built from 19 residues. Germline V lookup: CDR1 SGHDT, CDR2 YYEEEE. For the CDR3, the DNA is TGTGCCAGCAGCCCGCCGGTGGTTACTAGCGGGGGGATATACAATGAGCAGTTCTTC. Protein sequence: CASSPPVVTSGGIYNEQFF. The variable domain in full, with the rest retrieved from reference TRBV5-6 and TRBJ2-1, is DAGVTQSPTHLIKTRGQQVTLRCSPKSGHDTVSWYQQALGQGPQFIFQYYEEEERQRGNFPDRFSGHQFPNYSSELNVNALLLGDSALYLCASSPPVVTSGGIYNEQFFGPGTRLTVL.

The chain couples TRBV27 to TRBJ1-1; tentative D call: TRBD1 (6 bases). V gave up 1 base and J gave up 0 bases, with 18 bases separating them. The CDR3 runs to 18 residues. Germline values: CDR1 MNHEY, CDR2 SMNVEV (reference sequence). The chain's CDR3 is CASSLFRGGGTVNTEAFF. CDR3 in DNA: TGTGCCAGCAGTTTATTTCGGGGAGGGGGGACGGTGAACACTGAAGCTTTCTTT.

This clone was observed a single time. This chain connects TRBV9 to TRBJ2-3, with D maybe TRBD2 (6 bases). Germline V gene data show CDR1 as SGDLS and CDR2 as YYNGEE. V was cut by 0 bases and J by 4 bases, with 9 bases left in between. This CDR3 is 14 amino acids long. The CDR3 loop reads CASSVVGGADTQYF. CDR3 DNA sequence: TGTGCCAGCAGCGTAGTCGGGGGAGCAGATACGCAGTATTTT.